This TCR beta chain comes out of a study of response to subunit inactivated influenza vaccine. The study, taken as a whole, reports: Authors suggested that a seasonal influenza vaccination recruits few new T cells each time.

This clonotype showed up just a few times. What it binds is not known. MiXCR, applied by TCRdb to the RT-PCR reads, yields one record per CDR3 protein. The sample has roughly 500,000 distinct CDR3 sequences; 16% are singletons. The length of the CDR3 is 16 residues. The germline V gene has CDR1 SGHTA and CDR2 FQGNSA. Trimming removed 2 bases at V and 3 bases at J, with 14 bases between. Sample: CD4+ T cells sorted from PBMCs, taken less than 25 months after vaccination. The rearrangement uses TRBV7-2 and TRBJ1-3; maybe TRBD1 (5 bases). The sequence came from a man between 50 and 70 years old who received an inactivated influenza vaccine. CDR3 region: CASSLNPGGVGNTIYF. The DNA of the CDR3 is TGTGCCAGCAGCTTAAACCCGGGGGGGGTTGGAAACACCATATATTTT.